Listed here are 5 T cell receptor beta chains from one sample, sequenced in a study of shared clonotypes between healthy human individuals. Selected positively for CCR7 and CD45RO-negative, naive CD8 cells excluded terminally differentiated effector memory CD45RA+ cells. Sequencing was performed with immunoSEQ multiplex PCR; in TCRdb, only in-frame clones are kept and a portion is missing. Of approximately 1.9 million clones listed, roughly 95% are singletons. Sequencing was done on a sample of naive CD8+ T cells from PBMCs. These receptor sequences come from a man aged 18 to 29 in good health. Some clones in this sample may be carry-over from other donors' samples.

CDR3 DNA: TGTGCCAGCAGTGACGGACAGGGCGGGCAGCCCCAGCATTTT. This sequence encodes CASSDGQGGQPQHF. The rearrangement uses TRBV6-4 and TRBJ1-5, with 8 positions matching TRBD1. This CDR3 region has 14 residues. V trimming: 2 bases; J trimming: 7 bases; junction bases outside the gene matches: 4. The V gene's germline CDR1 is MRHNA and CDR2 SNTAGT.

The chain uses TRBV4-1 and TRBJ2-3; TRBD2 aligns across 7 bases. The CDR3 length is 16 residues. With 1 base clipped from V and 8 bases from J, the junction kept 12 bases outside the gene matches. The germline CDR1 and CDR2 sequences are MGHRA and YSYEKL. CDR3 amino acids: CASSQVAGSISSTQYF. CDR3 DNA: TGCGCCAGCAGCCAAGTAGCGGGCTCTATATCAAGTACGCAGTATTTT.

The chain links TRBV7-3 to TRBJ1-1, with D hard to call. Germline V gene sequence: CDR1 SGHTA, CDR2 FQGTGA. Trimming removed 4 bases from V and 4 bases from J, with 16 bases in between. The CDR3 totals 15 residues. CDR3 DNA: TGTGCCAGCAGCTCCGGAGGACCCGAGGCCACTGAAGCTTTCTTT. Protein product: CASSSGGPEATEAFF.

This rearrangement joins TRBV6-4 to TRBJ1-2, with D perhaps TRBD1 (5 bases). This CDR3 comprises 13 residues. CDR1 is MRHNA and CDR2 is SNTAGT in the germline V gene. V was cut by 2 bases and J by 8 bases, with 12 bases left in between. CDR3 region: CASSDGGASGYTF. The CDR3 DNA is TGTGCCAGCAGTGACGGTGGGGCCTCCGGCTACACCTTC.

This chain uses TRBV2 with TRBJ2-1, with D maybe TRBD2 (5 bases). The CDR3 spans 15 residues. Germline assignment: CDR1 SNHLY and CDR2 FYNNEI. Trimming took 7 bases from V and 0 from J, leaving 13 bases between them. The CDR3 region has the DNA TGTGCCAGCAAATCGGACTCACGCTCCTACAATGAGCAGTTCTTC. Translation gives CASKSDSRSYNEQFF.